This T cell receptor (beta chain) came from a study of early T cells in non-severe SARS-CoV-2 infection. For the study at large: The authors sequenced bulk RNA from unsorted whole blood, leaving chains unpaired.

This clonotype was counted a few times. TCRdb re-called the 5' RACE reads with MiXCR, one entry per CDR3 protein. The sample has more than 90,000 distinct CDR3 sequences, roughly 11% seen once; the top ten hold 5.1%. This CDR3 comprises 13 residues. Trimming took 8 bases from V and 12 from J, leaving 17 bases between them. The germline gives CDR1 SEHNR, CDR2 FQNEAQ (reference sequence). Specimen: whole blood. The chain carries TRBV7-9 and TRBJ1-6, with D maybe TRBD1 (5 bases). The receptor comes from an adult who was a healthcare worker with PCR-confirmed SARS-CoV-2 infection or an uninfected control (not recorded which). The CDR3 is CASRRGGELPLHF. The CDR3 bases are TGTGCCAGCCGACGCGGGGGGGAATTACCCCTCCACTTT.